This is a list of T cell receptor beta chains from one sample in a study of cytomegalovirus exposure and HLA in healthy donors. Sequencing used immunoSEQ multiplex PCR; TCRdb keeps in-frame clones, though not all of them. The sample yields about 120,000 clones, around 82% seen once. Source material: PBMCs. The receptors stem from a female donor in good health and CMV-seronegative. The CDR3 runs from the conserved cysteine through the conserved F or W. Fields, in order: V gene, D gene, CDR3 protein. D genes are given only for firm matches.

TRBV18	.	CASSPGQSHQPQHF
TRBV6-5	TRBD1	CASRRQGPYEQYF
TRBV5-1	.	CASSLEPGGPLHEQYF
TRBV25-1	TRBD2	CASSVSGRSTDTQYF
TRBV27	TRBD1	CASSSVSGGQGINEQFF
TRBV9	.	CASSVEWLANEQFF
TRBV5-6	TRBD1	CASSLVGTGWREQYF
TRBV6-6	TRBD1	CASTRSGGQNGYTF
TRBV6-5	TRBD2	CASSRTSGSYEQYF
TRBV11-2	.	CASSRTRNEQFF
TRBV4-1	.	CASSLTDRGENTIYF
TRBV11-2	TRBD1	CASSPQGDRVGEQYF
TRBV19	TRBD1	CATRDRGGTEAFF
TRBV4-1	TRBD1	CASSDARQGGYEQYF
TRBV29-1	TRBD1	CSVGQGYTEAFF
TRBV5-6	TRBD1	CASSSQGAATNEKLFF
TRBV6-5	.	CASSYELQGNEQFF
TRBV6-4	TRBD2	CASSGNGGAVDTQYF
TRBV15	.	CATSAGGESQPQHF
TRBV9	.	CASSGVLGLPYGYTF
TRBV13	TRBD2	CAGSRLAGGGDEQFF
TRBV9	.	CASSVGRWDTEAFF
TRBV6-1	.	CASSGRNGYTF
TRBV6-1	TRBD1	CASRPGTGPYEQYF
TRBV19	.	CASSLYTEAFF
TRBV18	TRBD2	CASSLRTSGNNEQFF
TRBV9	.	CASSVGLSNQPQHF
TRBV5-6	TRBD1	CASSLEVTGGLAEAFF
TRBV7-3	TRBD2	CASKVGGSNTGELFF
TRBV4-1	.	CASSQAGTNEKLFF
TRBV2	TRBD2	CASSDRGAGVADTQYF
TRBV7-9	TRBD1	CASSARDRANYGYTF
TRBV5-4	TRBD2	CASSLSTSSGRGGETQYF
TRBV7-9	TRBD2	CASSSTTSGRGKQYF
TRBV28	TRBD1	CASITGGHNEQFF
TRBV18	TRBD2	CASSPMTSGVTNEQFF
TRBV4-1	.	CASSQGADAGYTEAFF
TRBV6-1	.	CASHGMTGSYEQYF
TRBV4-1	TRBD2	CASSQEASGGAFEQYF
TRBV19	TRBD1	CASSKGQSGQGARTLHF
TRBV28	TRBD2	CASSHWTSGRLFISEQYF
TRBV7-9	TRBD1	CASASAGGRAGELFF
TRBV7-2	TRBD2	CASSLGAAGGPLSTDTQYF
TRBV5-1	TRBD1	CASSLGQVSTNEKLFF
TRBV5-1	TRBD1	CASSLTPGTGGSNYGYTF
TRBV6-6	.	CASSYQGYTHEQYF
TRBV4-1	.	CASSQKGAGELFF
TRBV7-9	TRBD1	CASSDRTGLIYNEQFF
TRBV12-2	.	CASRLEDRVGQPQHF